This record concerns one T cell receptor beta chain sequence. The sample comes from a study of blood T cell repertoires in COVID-19. Per the original data handling: Estimates of nucleated cell counts were drawn from the amplification of reference gene primers. TCRdb's table, derived via immunoSEQ multiplex PCR, lists solely in-frame clones and lacks some. V and J calls and clone size are copied from that table; D and trimming were computed from the DNA. The table has roughly 360,000 clones, around 87% seen once. V gave up 5 bases and J gave up 8 bases; unmatched junction bases: 4. The CDR3 length is 13 residues.

This clonotype was obtained from a woman aged 25 to 39 with acute COVID-19. The V and J genes are TRBV12-3 or TRBV12-4 and TRBJ1-2; 11 positions agree with TRBD1. The sequenced sample was PBMCs or T cells enriched from blood (not recorded which). DNA of the CDR3: TGTGCCAGCAGTCAGGACAGGGGGCGAGGCTACACCTTC. Amino acid sequence: CASSQDRGRGYTF.